A selection of T cell receptor beta chains follows, all from one sample in a study of T cells in Graves' hyperthyroidism and ophthalmopathy. MiXCR was run by TCRdb on the multiplex PCR reads, yielding one entry per CDR3 protein. The sample contains roughly 420,000 distinct CDR3 sequences, about 15% of which appear only once. Input material: blood. These receptors all come from a woman between 18 and 29 years old with Graves' hyperthyroidism. Each CDR3 is given with its conserved first and last residue.

j_gene,v_gene,CDR3aa
TRBJ2-1,TRBV5-8,CASSLSVAGVRIEQFF
TRBJ2-3,TRBV20-1,CSARYSGGTDTQYF
TRBJ2-1,TRBV3-1,CASSQFGGRALLEQFF
TRBJ2-1,TRBV5-1,CASSLERATPTRNNEQFF
TRBJ2-7,TRBV24-1,CATSVAGGYEQYF
TRBJ2-5,TRBV20-1,CSAMLAGRLGSQYF
TRBJ2-3,TRBV7-2,CASSYRDRGPDTQYF
TRBJ2-6,TRBV3-1,CASSLASGANVLTF
TRBJ2-3,TRBV19,CASSSQRESGTDTQYF
TRBJ2-1,TRBV12-3/TRBV12-4,CASSLLNGAGNEQFF
TRBJ2-7,TRBV2,CASRGLTYEQYF
TRBJ2-1,TRBV3-1,CASSQSTRVSYNEQFF
TRBJ1-4,TRBV10-3,CAISASGGTNEKLFF
TRBJ2-1,TRBV18,CASSRRQGTINEQFF
TRBJ2-5,TRBV7-8,CASSFSDVRHF
TRBJ1-6,TRBV2,CASRRQVPSYNSPLHF
TRBJ1-2,TRBV6-1,CASHSPADANYGYTF
TRBJ2-3,TRBV20-1,CSAMLEGPGTQYF
TRBJ2-1,TRBV19,CASSLQGLHNEQFF
TRBJ1-1,TRBV2,CASSKQGPNTEAFF
TRBJ2-7,TRBV29-1,CSVVGGQGFPYEQYF
TRBJ2-5,TRBV20-1,CSAREDLEKDQYF
TRBJ1-5,TRBV12-3/TRBV12-4,CASSFDTPYSNQPQHF
TRBJ1-4,TRBV18,CASSQSQAINEKLFF
TRBJ2-7,TRBV2,CAQAGTATYEQYF
TRBJ1-1,TRBV28,CASSFLGARAEAFF
TRBJ1-4,TRBV2,CASSLSGGANEKLFF
TRBJ2-7,TRBV28,CASSLLQAGVSYEQYF
TRBJ1-3,TRBV5-4,CASSLGQRNTIYF